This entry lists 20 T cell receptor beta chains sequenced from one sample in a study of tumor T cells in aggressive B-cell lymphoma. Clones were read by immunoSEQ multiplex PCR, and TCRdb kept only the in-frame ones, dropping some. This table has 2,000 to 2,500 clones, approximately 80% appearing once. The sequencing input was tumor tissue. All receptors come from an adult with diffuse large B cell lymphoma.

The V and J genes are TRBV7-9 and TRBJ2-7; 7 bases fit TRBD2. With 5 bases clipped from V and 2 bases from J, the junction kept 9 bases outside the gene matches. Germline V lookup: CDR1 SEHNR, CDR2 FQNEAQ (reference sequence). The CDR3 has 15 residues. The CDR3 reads CASSGTAGNPYEQYF. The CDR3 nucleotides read TGTGCCAGCAGCGGAACAGCGGGGAACCCCTACGAGCAGTACTTC. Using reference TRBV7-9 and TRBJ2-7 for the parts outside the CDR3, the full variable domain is DTGVSQNPRHKITKRGQNVTFRCDPISEHNRLYWYRQTLGQGPEFLTYFQNEAQLEKSRLLSDRFSAERPKGSFSTLEIQRTEQGDSAMYLCASSGTAGNPYEQYFGPGTRLTVT.

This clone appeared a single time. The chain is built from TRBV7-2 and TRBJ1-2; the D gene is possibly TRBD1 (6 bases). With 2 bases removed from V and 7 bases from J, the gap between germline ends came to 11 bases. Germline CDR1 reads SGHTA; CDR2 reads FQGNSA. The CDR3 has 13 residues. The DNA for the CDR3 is TGTGCCAGCAGCTTAAGGGGGGGAGGTGGCTACACCTTC. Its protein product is CASSLRGGGGYTF.

CDR3 in amino acids: CASSLGAGAGYTF. CDR3 sequence (DNA): TGCGCCAGCAGCTTGGGGGCAGGGGCTGGCTACACCTTC. V and J are TRBV5-1 and TRBJ1-2, with D possibly TRBD1 on 6 matching bases. The CDR3 loop spans 13 amino acids. Trimming took off 0 bases at V and 7 bases at J, with 10 bases between the two ends. The V gene's germline CDR1 is SGHRS and CDR2 YFSETQ. Drawing the rest from reference TRBV5-1 and TRBJ1-2, the complete variable domain is KAGVTQTPRYLIKTRGQQVTLSCSPISGHRSVSWYQQTPGQGLQFLFEYFSETQRNKGNFPGRFSGRQFSNSRSEMNVSTLELGDSALYLCASSLGAGAGYTFGSGTRLTVV.

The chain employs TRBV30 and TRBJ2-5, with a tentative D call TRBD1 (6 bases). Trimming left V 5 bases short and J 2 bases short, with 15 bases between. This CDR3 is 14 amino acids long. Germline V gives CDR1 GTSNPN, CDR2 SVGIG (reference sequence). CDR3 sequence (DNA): TGTGCCTGGCGAGTAGGGGGATCACAAGAGACCCAGTACTTC. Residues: CAWRVGGSQETQYF.

For the CDR3, the DNA is TGCGCCAGCAGCCAAGATAGCAGCGGGTCCTACAATGAGCAGTTCTTC. Translated, it gives CASSQDSSGSYNEQFF. The chain is built from TRBV4-3 and TRBJ2-1, with D tentatively TRBD2 (6 bases). Trimming stripped 0 bases from V and 1 base from J, with 10 bases between. The CDR3 has 16 amino acids. Germline V gene sequence: CDR1 LGHNA, CDR2 YSLEER.

Here the CDR3 reads CASSLWTGEGQPQHF. Written as DNA, the CDR3 is TGCGCCAGCAGCCTATGGACAGGGGAAGGTCAGCCCCAGCATTTT. The chain carries TRBV5-1 and TRBJ1-5; 9 bases align to TRBD1. CDR3 size: 15 residues. The V and J ends lost 4 bases and 6 bases, in that order; junction bases with no gene match: 8. Germline V gene lookup returns CDR1 SGHRS and CDR2 YFSETQ.

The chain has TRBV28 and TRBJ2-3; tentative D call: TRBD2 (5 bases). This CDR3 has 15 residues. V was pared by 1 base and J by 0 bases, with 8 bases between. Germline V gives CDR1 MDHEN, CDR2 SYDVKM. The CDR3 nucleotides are TGTGCCAGCAGTTTATTGCGGGCAAGCACAGATACGCAGTATTTT. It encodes CASSLLRASTDTQYF.

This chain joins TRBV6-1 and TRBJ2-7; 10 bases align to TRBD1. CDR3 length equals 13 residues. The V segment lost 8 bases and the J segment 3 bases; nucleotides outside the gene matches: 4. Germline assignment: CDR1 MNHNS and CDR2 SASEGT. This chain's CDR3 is CASGTGAHYEQYF. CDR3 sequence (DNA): TGTGCCAGCGGGACAGGGGCCCACTACGAGCAGTACTTC.

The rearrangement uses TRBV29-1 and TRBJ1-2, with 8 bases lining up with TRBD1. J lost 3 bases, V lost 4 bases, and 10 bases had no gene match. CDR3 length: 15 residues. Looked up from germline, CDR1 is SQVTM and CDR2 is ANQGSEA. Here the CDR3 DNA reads TGCAGCGTTGGGGCAGGGGGCGTAGTTGACTATGGCTACACCTTC. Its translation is CSVGAGGVVDYGYTF.

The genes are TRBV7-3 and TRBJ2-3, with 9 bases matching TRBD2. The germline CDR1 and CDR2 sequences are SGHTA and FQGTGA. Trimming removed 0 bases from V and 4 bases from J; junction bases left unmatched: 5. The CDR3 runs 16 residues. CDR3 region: CASSLTIAGGPDTQYF. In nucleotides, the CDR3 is TGTGCCAGCAGCTTAACGATCGCGGGAGGGCCAGATACGCAGTATTTT.

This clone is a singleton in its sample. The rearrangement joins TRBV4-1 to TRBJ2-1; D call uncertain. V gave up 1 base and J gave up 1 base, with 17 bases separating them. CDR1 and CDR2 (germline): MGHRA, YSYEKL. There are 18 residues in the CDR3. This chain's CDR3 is CASSQVGGRAQSYNEQFF. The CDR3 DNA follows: TGCGCCAGCAGCCAAGTAGGTGGCCGAGCGCAGTCCTACAATGAGCAGTTCTTC.

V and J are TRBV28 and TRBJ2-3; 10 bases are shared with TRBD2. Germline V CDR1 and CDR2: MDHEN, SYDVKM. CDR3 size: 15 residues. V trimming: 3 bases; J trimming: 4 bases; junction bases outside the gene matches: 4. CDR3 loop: CASSFVAGGADTQYF. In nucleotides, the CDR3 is TGTGCCAGCAGTTTTGTAGCGGGAGGCGCAGATACGCAGTATTTT.

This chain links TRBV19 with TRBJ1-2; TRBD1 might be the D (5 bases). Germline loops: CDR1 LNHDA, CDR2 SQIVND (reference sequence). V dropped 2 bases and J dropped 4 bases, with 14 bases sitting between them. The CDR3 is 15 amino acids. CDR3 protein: CASSIYSQGSYGYTF. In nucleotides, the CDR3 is TGTGCCAGTAGTATATACTCCCAGGGTAGCTATGGCTACACCTTC.

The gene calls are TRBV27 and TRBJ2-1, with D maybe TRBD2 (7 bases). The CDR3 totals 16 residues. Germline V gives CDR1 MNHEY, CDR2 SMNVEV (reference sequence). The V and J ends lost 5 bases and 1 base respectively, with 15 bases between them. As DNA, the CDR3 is TGTGCCAGCAGTCCGGAGGGGGGGCCATCCTACAATGAGCAGTTCTTC. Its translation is CASSPEGGPSYNEQFF.

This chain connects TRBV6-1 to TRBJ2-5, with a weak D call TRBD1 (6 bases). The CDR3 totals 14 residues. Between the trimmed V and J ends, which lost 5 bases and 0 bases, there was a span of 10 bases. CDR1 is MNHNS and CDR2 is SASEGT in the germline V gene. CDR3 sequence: CASSWGHNQETQYF. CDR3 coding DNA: TGTGCCAGCAGTTGGGGGCACAACCAAGAGACCCAGTACTTC.

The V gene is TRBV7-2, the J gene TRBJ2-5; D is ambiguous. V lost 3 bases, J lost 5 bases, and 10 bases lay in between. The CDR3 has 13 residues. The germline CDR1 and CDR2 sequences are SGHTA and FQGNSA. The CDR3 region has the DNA TGTGCCAGCAGCTTGGCCGCTTTGGAGACCCAGTACTTC. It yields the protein CASSLAALETQYF.

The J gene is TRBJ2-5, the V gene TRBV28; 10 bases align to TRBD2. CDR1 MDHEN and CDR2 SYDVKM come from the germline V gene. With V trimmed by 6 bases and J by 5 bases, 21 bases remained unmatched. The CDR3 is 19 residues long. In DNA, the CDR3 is TGTGCCAGCAGCGATAGCAACAGGGCTAGCGGGAGACTGTCGGAGACCCAGTACTTC. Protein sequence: CASSDSNRASGRLSETQYF.

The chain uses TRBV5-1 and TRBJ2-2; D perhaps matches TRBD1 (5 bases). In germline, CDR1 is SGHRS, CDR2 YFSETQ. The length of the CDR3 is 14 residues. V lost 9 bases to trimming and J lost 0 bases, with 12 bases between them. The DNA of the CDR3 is TGCGCCATCCAACAGGCACCGAACACCGGGGAGCTGTTTTTT. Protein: CAIQQAPNTGELFF.

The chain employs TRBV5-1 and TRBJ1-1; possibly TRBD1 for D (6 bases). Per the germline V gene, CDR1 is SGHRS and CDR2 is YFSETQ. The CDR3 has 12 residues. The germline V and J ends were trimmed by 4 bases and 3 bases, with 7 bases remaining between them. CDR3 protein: CASSTGYTEAFF. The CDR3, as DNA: TGCGCCAGCAGCACAGGGTACACTGAAGCTTTCTTT.

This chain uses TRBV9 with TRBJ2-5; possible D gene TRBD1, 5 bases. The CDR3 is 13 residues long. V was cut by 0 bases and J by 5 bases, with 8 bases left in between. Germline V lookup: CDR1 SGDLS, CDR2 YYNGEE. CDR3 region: CASSVEGPETQYF. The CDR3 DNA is TGTGCCAGCAGCGTAGAGGGGCCGGAGACCCAGTACTTC.